This TCR beta chain derives from a study of cytomegalovirus exposure and HLA in healthy donors. TCRdb keeps only in-frame clones here, not all; method: immunoSEQ multiplex PCR. Among 150,000 or so clones listed, about 94% were seen once. V shed 5 bases, J shed 8 bases, and the junction held 8 bases outside the gene matches. The CDR3 is 14 amino acids. Germline loops: CDR1 MNHEY, CDR2 SMNVEV (reference sequence). This clone has just one count. The rearrangement links TRBV27 to TRBJ2-7; 11 nucleotides match TRBD1. This TCR derives from a man in his late teens or twenties in good health and CMV-seropositive. The sequencing sample was made of PBMCs. Here the CDR3 reads CASSPGQGVGKQYF. The CDR3 bases are TGTGCCAGCAGTCCGGGACAGGGGGTTGGAAAGCAGTACTTC.